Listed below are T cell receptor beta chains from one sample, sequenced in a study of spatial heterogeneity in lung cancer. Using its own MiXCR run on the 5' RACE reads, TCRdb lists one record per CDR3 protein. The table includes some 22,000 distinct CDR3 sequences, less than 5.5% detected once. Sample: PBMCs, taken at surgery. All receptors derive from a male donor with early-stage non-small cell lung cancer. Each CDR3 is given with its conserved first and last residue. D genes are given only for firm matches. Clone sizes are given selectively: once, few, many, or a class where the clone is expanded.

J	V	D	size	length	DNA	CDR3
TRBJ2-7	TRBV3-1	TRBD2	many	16	TGTGCCAGCAGCCAATATGGGACTAGCGGAAACTACGAGCAGTACTTC	CASSQYGTSGNYEQYF
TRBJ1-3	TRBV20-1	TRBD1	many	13	TGCAGTTTCCATCAGGGGGTTGGAAACACCATATATTTT	CSFHQGVGNTIYF
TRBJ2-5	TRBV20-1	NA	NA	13	TGCAGTGCTAGGAGGGGGGCCCAAGAGACCCAGTACTTC	CSARRGAQETQYF
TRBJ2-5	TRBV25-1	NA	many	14	TGTGCCAGCAGTGCCACAGGGTCCCAAGAGACCCAGTACTTC	CASSATGSQETQYF
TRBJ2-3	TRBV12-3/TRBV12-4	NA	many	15	TGTGCCAGCAGTTTAGCTACCGGAATCACAGATACGCAGTATTTT	CASSLATGITDTQYF
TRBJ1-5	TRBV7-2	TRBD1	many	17	TGTGCCAGCAGCACCCGGACAGGGGGGATGAGCAATCAGCCCCAGCATTTT	CASSTRTGGMSNQPQHF
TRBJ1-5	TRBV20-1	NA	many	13	TGCAGTGCTAGAGTCCAGGGAAGTCAGCCCCAGCATTTT	CSARVQGSQPQHF
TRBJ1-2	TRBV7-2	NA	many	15	TGTGCCAGCAGCCGAGAAGGGTCGCTAAGCTATGGCTACACCTTC	CASSREGSLSYGYTF
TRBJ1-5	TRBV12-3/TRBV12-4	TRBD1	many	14	TGTGCCAGCAGTTACAGGGGGGGCAATCAGCCCCAGCATTTT	CASSYRGGNQPQHF
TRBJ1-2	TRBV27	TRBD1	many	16	TGTGCCAGCAGTTTACCCGACCGACAGGGTTGGGATGGCTACACCTTC	CASSLPDRQGWDGYTF
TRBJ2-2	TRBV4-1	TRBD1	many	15	TGCGCCAGCAGCCAAGGACAGGGGGCCACCGGGGAGCTGTTTTTT	CASSQGQGATGELFF